A single sample is the source of the 22 T cell receptor beta chains below, sequenced in a study of T cell repertoires in cytomegalovirus infection (dated by TCRdb to the late 2010s). The reads were generated on an Illumina HiSeq 1500. TCRdb cleaned the public reads at Q25 with fastp, built clones with MiXCR and kept in-frame beta chains. Merged by CDR3 protein, the rows form single entries marked with the most common genes and DNA. For this sample the table gives 150,000 to 200,000 distinct CDR3 sequences, of which over 25% were detected only once. The ten largest clones take up approximately 30% of the sample. The specimen was PBMCs. The receptor set was obtained from a human donor in good health (CMV status not recorded). Some clones in this sample may be carry-over from other donors' samples.

The chain employs TRBV12-3 or TRBV12-4 and TRBJ2-1, with D perhaps matching TRBD2 (5 bases). The CDR3 is made up of 15 amino acids. V lost 6 bases and J 0 bases, leaving 12 bases between the germline ends. This CDR3 is CASSLDSGSYNEQFF. In nucleotides, the CDR3 is TGTGCCAGCAGCCTGGACTCAGGCTCCTACAATGAGCAGTTCTTC.

The rearrangement links TRBV5-1 to TRBJ1-1; D uncertain. Germline assignment: CDR1 SGHRS and CDR2 YFSETQ. V lost 5 bases and J 2 bases, leaving 10 bases between the germline ends. The CDR3 runs 13 residues. This chain's CDR3 is CASRFTANTEAFF. The CDR3 coding sequence is TGCGCCAGCAGGTTTACAGCCAACACTGAAGCTTTCTTT.

This clonotype has more than one count but fewer than ten. The chain couples TRBV19 to TRBJ2-1; either TRBD1 or TRBD2 may supply D (6 bases each). The CDR3 runs to 15 residues. Trimming removed 8 bases from V and 4 bases from J, with 18 bases in between. CDR1 is LNHDA and CDR2 is SQIVND in the germline V gene (reference sequence). CDR3: CASQKGGRYYNEQFF. The CDR3 nucleotides are TGTGCCAGTCAGAAGGGGGGCCGGTATTACAATGAGCAGTTCTTC.

This clonotype came up a few times. This chain links TRBV20-1 with TRBJ1-2, with unresolved D. From germline, CDR1 is DFQATT and CDR2 SNEGSKA (reference sequence). The CDR3 is 13 amino acids. Trimming shortened V by 0 bases and J by 4 bases, and 9 bases separated the two germline ends. The DNA for the CDR3 is TGCAGTGCTAGAGATCTTACATTCTATGGCTACACCTTC. Translated, it gives CSARDLTFYGYTF.

This clonotype has at least ten counts. The J gene is TRBJ2-3, the V gene TRBV7-2, with D unresolved. V lost 0 bases, J lost 6 bases, and 7 bases lay in between. This CDR3 is built from 13 residues. Germline V CDR1 and CDR2: SGHTA, FQGNSA. The CDR3 sequence: CASSLAPEDTQYF. CDR3 nucleotides: TGTGCCAGCAGCTTAGCCCCGGAGGATACGCAGTATTTT.

This chain joins TRBV14 and TRBJ2-6; no clear D gene. The CDR3 has 18 amino acids. Germline V gene sequence: CDR1 SGHDN, CDR2 FVKESK. The germline V and J ends were trimmed by 3 bases and 4 bases, with 19 bases remaining between them. CDR3 DNA sequence: TGTGCCAGCAGCCATGGTTGGTTCGGCTCCCCCGGGGCCAACGTCCTGACTTTC. Translated: CASSHGWFGSPGANVLTF.

The sample holds a few counts of this clonotype. The chain couples TRBV4-1 to TRBJ1-1; no clear D gene. Per the germline V gene, CDR1 is MGHRA and CDR2 is YSYEKL. The CDR3 contains 15 residues. The V end was cut by 5 bases, the J end by 0 bases, with 13 bases between. The CDR3 region has the DNA TGCGCCAGCAGCACTTCTATAGGAATGAACACTGAAGCTTTCTTT. This sequence encodes CASSTSIGMNTEAFF.

The V call is TRBV7-8, the J call TRBJ2-7; 7 bases match TRBD1. V lost 5 bases to trimming and J lost 4 bases; unmatched junction nucleotides: 5. This CDR3 is 13 amino acids long. Per germline, CDR1 SGHVS and CDR2 FQNEAQ. In nucleotides, the CDR3 is TGTGCCAGCAGCCCTCCGGGACAGTACGAGCAGTACTTC. This sequence encodes CASSPPGQYEQYF.

The chain links TRBV6-1 to TRBJ2-5, with no clear D. The V end lost 4 bases, the J end lost 5 bases, and 11 bases lay between the germline ends. Germline CDR1 and CDR2: MNHNS and SASEGT. There are 13 residues in the CDR3. For the CDR3, the DNA is TGTGCCAGCAGTGGTCCGCCCTGGGAGACCCAGTACTTC. Its protein product is CASSGPPWETQYF.

The rearrangement uses TRBV28 and TRBJ1-1; D remains ambiguous. The germline CDR1 and CDR2 sequences are MDHEN and SYDVKM. Trimming stripped 3 bases from V and 11 bases from J, with 10 bases between. This CDR3 is 11 amino acids long. CDR3 residues: CASSFQHEAFF. The CDR3, as DNA: TGTGCCAGCAGTTTTCAACATGAGGCTTTCTTT.

This clonotype was seen a few times. This chain's CDR3 is CASTGDSYEQYF. DNA for the CDR3: TGTGCCAGCACAGGAGATTCCTACGAGCAGTACTTC. The chain links TRBV2 to TRBJ2-7; D not resolved. Germline V lookup: CDR1 SNHLY, CDR2 FYNNEI. This CDR3 is 12 amino acids long. Deletions cut 7 bases from V and 1 base from J, with 8 bases between.

This clonotype was detected only once. CDR3 protein: CASSTGEGGIQYF. The CDR3 DNA reads as TGTGCCAGCAGCACAGGGGAGGGAGGGATTCAGTACTTC. J is TRBJ2-4 and V is TRBV11-2, with D perhaps given as TRBD1 or TRBD2 (7 bases each). V lost 5 bases, J lost 10 bases, and 15 bases lay in between. The CDR3 totals 13 residues. Germline V lookup: CDR1 SGHAT, CDR2 FQNNGV. The whole variable domain, filled in from reference TRBV11-2 and TRBJ2-4, reads EAGVAQSPRYKIIEKRQSVAFWCNPISGHATLYWYQQILGQGPKLLIQFQNNGVVDDSQLPKDRFSAERLKGVDSTLKIQPAKLEDSAVYLCASSTGEGGIQYFGAGTRLSVL.

This chain connects TRBV29-1 to TRBJ1-4; 10 bases are shared with TRBD1. V gave up 6 bases and J gave up 7 bases; unmatched junction bases: 2. Germline V lookup: CDR1 SQVTM, CDR2 ANQGSEA. The CDR3 extends over 12 amino acids. CDR3 sequence reads: CSVGQGSEKLFF. DNA of the CDR3: TGCAGCGTGGGACAGGGGAGTGAAAAACTGTTTTTT.

The chain joins TRBV7-8 to TRBJ1-6; 7 positions match TRBD1. The V segment lost 0 bases and the J segment 1 base; nucleotides outside the gene matches: 3. Germline CDR1 reads SGHVS; CDR2 reads FQNEAQ. The CDR3 contains 17 residues. The CDR3 sequence: CASSLASGGSYNSPLHF. In nucleotides, the CDR3 is TGTGCCAGCAGCTTAGCTTCAGGGGGATCCTATAATTCACCCCTCCACTTT.

This clonotype has just a few counts. Just one base apart from a much larger clone, this may be a read error. The J gene is TRBJ1-1, the V gene TRBV7-2; no definite D call. Germline lookup yields CDR1 SGHTA and CDR2 FQGNSA. V was trimmed by 4 bases and J by 1 base, leaving 7 bases between them. This CDR3 is 13 amino acids long. The CDR3 loop reads CASSSTWNTEAFF. For the CDR3, the DNA is TGTGCCAGCAGCTCGACATGGAACACTGAAGCTTTCTTT.

This clonotype was seen a few times. The rearrangement uses TRBV6-5 and TRBJ1-1; tentatively, D is TRBD1 (6 bases). Germline V lookup: CDR1 MNHEY, CDR2 SVGAGI. The CDR3 length is 15 residues. Trimming cost V 7 bases and J 1 base, with 16 bases left between them. In nucleotides, the CDR3 is TGTGCCAGCATCAAACCTACAGGGAGGAACACTGAAGCTTTCTTT. The encoded protein is CASIKPTGRNTEAFF.

The V gene is TRBV19, the J gene TRBJ2-4; the D is unclear. V was clipped by 6 bases and J by 8 bases, with 14 bases between them. Germline CDR1 reads LNHDA; CDR2 reads SQIVND (reference sequence). There are 13 residues in the CDR3. This CDR3 reads CASSPAGVDIQYF. DNA for the CDR3: TGTGCCAGTAGCCCTGCAGGCGTAGACATTCAGTACTTC.

The gene calls are TRBV14 and TRBJ2-7; D uncertain. This CDR3 comprises 14 residues. In germline, CDR1 is SGHDN, CDR2 FVKESK. V lost 6 bases and J lost 2, with 14 bases in between. The CDR3 coding sequence is TGTGCCAGCAGTCAGTTCCCAGTTCCCTACGAGCAGTACTTC. Its protein is CASSQFPVPYEQYF.

The genes are TRBV7-2 and TRBJ2-2; 10 nucleotides align to TRBD2. Per the germline V gene, CDR1 is SGHTA and CDR2 is FQGNSA. This CDR3 is built from 16 residues. J lost 0 bases, V lost 4 bases, and 2 bases had no gene match. In DNA, the CDR3 is TGTGCCAGCAGCTCCGGACTAGCGGCGAACACCGGGGAGCTGTTTTTT. Translation gives CASSSGLAANTGELFF.

V and J are TRBV7-3 and TRBJ2-1; tentatively, D is TRBD2 (5 bases). The CDR3 loop spans 13 amino acids. The ends were cut back, 2 bases at V and 8 bases at J, with 10 bases in the middle. Germline assignment: CDR1 SGHTA and CDR2 FQGTGA. The CDR3 loop is CASSLGREDEQFF. The CDR3 DNA reads TGTGCCAGCAGCTTAGGACGGGAAGATGAGCAGTTCTTC.

This clonotype came up a few times. The gene calls are TRBV29-1 and TRBJ2-3, with D unresolved. CDR3 length: 14 residues. Trimming left V 8 bases short and J 2 bases short, with 17 bases between. The germline CDR1 and CDR2 sequences are SQVTM and ANQGSEA. This chain's CDR3 is CSSRRAPSTDTQYF. The CDR3, as DNA: TGCAGCTCACGAAGAGCTCCCTCCACAGATACGCAGTATTTT.

V and J are TRBV6-2 or TRBV6-3 and TRBJ2-3; 10 nucleotides match TRBD2. Germline CDR1 and CDR2: MNHEY and SVGEGT. The CDR3 totals 20 residues. With V trimmed by 6 bases and J by 0 bases, 18 bases remained unmatched. The CDR3 nucleotides are TGTGCCAGCAGCTACCCTTGGGGTAGCGGGGGGTCTCCTAGCACAGATACGCAGTATTTT. Residues: CASSYPWGSGGSPSTDTQYF.